This TCR beta chain is from a study of cytomegalovirus exposure and HLA in healthy donors. Whole-study findings and limits: Information on immune exposure was restricted to one variable (CMV serostatus).

V gave up 5 bases and J gave up 7 bases; unmatched junction bases: 5. The CDR3 is 15 residues long. CDR1 SGHRS and CDR2 YFSETQ come from the germline V gene. As to this clone: The antigen is not known.

At collection, donors were nominally healthy, but unrecorded immune exposures were probable. The PCR employed 60 Vbeta primers together with 13 Jbeta primers. Method: immunoSEQ multiplex PCR; TCRdb's copy keeps in-frame clones and lacks some. Among fewer than 250,000 clones, almost 80% were seen once, and the ten largest hold roughly 2%. The origin of this receptor is a man aged 18 to 30 in good health and CMV-seronegative. This chain uses TRBV5-1 with TRBJ2-1; the match to TRBD2 covers 14 bases. Sequencing was performed on PBMCs. The CDR3 here is CASRGLAGVGNEQFF. The CDR3 DNA reads as TGCGCCAGCAGGGGACTAGCGGGAGTGGGGAATGAGCAGTTCTTC.